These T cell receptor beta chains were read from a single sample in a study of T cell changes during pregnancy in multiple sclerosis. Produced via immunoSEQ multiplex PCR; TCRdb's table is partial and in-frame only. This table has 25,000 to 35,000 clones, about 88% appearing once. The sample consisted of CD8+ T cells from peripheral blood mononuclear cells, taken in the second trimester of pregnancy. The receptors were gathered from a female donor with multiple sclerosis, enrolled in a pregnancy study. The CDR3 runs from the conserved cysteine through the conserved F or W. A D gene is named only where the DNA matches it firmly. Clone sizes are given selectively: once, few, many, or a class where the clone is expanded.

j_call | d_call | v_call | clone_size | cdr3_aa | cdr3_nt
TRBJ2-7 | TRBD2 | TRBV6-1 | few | CASKVAGRYEQYF | TGTGCCAGCAAGGTAGCGGGAAGGTACGAGCAGTACTTC
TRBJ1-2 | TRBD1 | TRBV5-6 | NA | CASSSSGQGTAGYTF | TGTGCCAGCAGCTCCTCAGGACAGGGAACGGCTGGCTACACCTTC
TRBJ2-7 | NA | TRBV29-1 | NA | CSVEEAGPEQYF | TGCAGCGTTGAAGAAGCTGGGCCCGAGCAGTACTTC
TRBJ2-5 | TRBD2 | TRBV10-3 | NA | CAISEDGGRDQETQYF | TGTGCCATCAGTGAAGATGGCGGGAGGGACCAAGAGACCCAGTACTTC
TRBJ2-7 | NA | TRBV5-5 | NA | CASSWVGEQYF | TGTGCCAGCAGCTGGGTCGGGGAGCAGTACTTC
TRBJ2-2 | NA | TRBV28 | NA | CASSFGGYTGELFF | TGTGCCAGCAGTTTTGGCGGCTACACCGGGGAGCTGTTTTTT
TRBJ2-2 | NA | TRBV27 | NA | CASSSRLINTGELFF | TGTGCCAGCAGTTCCAGACTTATTAACACCGGGGAGCTGTTTTTT
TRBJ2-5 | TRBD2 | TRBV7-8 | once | CASSTTRTSGTLGETQYF | TGTGCCAGCAGCACTACAAGGACTAGCGGGACCTTGGGGGAGACCCAGTACTTC
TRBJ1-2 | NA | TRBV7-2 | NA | CASSSSRGDYGYTF | TGTGCCAGCAGTTCCAGCAGGGGCGACTATGGCTACACCTTC
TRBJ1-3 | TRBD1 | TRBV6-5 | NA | CASSFSGGSGNTIYF | TGTGCCAGCAGTTTCTCAGGGGGCTCTGGAAACACCATATATTTT
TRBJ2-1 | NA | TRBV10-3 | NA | CAISDGRHEQFF | TGTGCCATCAGTGATGGGCGACATGAGCAGTTCTTC
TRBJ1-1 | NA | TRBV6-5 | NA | CASSYSRGSEAFF | TGTGCCAGCAGTTACTCAAGGGGCTCTGAAGCTTTCTTT
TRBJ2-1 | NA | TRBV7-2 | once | CASSLEAFWSDEQFF | TGTGCCAGCAGCTTAGAAGCATTCTGGAGCGATGAGCAGTTCTTC
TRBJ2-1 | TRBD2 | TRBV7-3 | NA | CASSLGLGNEQFF | TGTGCCAGCAGCCTCGGACTAGGCAATGAGCAGTTCTTC
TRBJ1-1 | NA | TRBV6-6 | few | CASRDGDTEAFF | TGTGCCAGCAGGGACGGGGATACTGAAGCTTTCTTT